This TCR beta chain was sequenced during a study of cytomegalovirus exposure and HLA in healthy donors (dated by TCRdb to the late 2010s). For the wider study: An earlier analysis of approximately 600 of the donors reported 250 to 350 Gb of sequence data and around 110 million unique TCR beta sequences from 150 million to 200 million T cells. An early release that covered several hundred HLA-typed donors contained around 300 gigabases of sequencing data and some 87 million unique TCR sequences. Among the roughly 380 genotyped donors, approximately 82% belonged to the genetic ancestry cluster associated with self-reported Caucasian donors. The study was designed to test whether signatures of past pathogen exposure could be identified by cataloging public T cell receptors. The T cell repertoires of around 730 subjects were profiled by immunosequencing and related to cytomegalovirus serostatus. Along with the roughly 670-subject first cohort, a separate validation cohort of over a hundred different subjects was used. To predict cytomegalovirus infection status, the study combined high-throughput TCR immunosequencing, statistical association of individual TCRs with disease status, and machine learning. A later analysis re-examined previously published TCR beta repertoires from just over 650 donors and added high-resolution HLA genotyping to investigate patterns of TCR occurrence. Rather than using new phenotypic data, the later analysis identified candidate immune exposures from TCR beta sequences and from how often those sequences occurred across donors. An earlier analysis of about 600 of the donors used high-throughput TCR beta sequencing to judge whether each TCR beta V gene segment behaved as functional or pseudogenic. Donor age, sex, ethnicity and CMV serostatus were compiled together with the repertoire data. A later genetic analysis used genome-wide SNP genotypes for about three fifths of the 666 donors, treating that subset as a discovery cohort. All discovery cohort repertoires had been generated on a single sequencing platform. HLA typing covered class I and class II loci at four-digit resolution. The number of donors typed differed by locus, with about 629-640 for A, B, C, DRB1 and DQB1, 522 for DQA1, over 600 for DPA1, and about 450 for DPB1. A handful of DR-DQ haplotypes were treated as single units for association and clustering because of strong linkage in the cohort. Across approximately 420 genotyped donors of the cohort, an average of approximately 240,000 unique TCR beta nucleotide sequences per donor were sequenced, and roughly 20% of those sequences were non-productive. General findings and caveats noted by the study authors: Some IMGT-functional V segments, including TRBV6-2 and TRBV6-3, could not be distinguished by the 87-base-pair reads and were therefore excluded. In a later genetic analysis, a missense DCLRE1C variant was associated with V-gene and J-gene trimming of TCR beta chains, and the association was replicated in an independent cohort. Because counts were too low, more than 15 rarely observed V segments, including chromosome 9 orphons, were left out of the earlier analysis of 587 of the donors. A group of highly shared sequence variants was considered likely to be a technical artifact of the sequencing pipeline. An earlier analysis of several hundred of the donors showed that most TCR beta V segments appeared in productive rearrangements either about 87% or about 30% of the time, which broadly matched IMGT annotations. In a later analysis, HLA-associated TCR beta chains showed more clonal expansion and lower generation probabilities than non-associated chains that were equally common. Linkage disequilibrium might explain the correlated functional status among segregating V segments, but an unknown experimental factor could not be ruled out. According to the authors, the approach could potentially be generalized to other disease states and immunological phenotypes. In a later analysis, several top co-occurrence clusters were reported to appear linked to parvovirus B19, influenza, CMV and Epstein-Barr virus. The classifier was reported to diagnose cytomegalovirus status with high specificity and sensitivity in both the original and validation cohorts. In a later analysis, TCR association rates were found to vary across HLA loci, with the most associated TCRs seen for DRB1 alleles and the fewest for HLA-C alleles. A later analysis associated about 18,000 TCR beta sequences with specific HLA alleles at a false discovery rate of 0.05. A further reported finding was that TCR beta sequences accurately predicted the HLA-A and HLA-B alleles for most subjects in the first cohort. The study gave a list of around 170 TCR beta chains associated with cytomegalovirus. In vitro tests confirmed that a few of the cytomegalovirus-associated TCR beta chains recognize cytomegalovirus antigens. A later genetic analysis reported fewer N-insertions in productive TCRs among donors in an Asian-associated ancestry cluster than the approximately 670-donor mean. Immune exposure information for the cohort was limited to CMV serostatus. According to a later analysis, most CMV-associated TCR beta chains appeared to be HLA-restricted, and the HLA associations seemed to be driven largely by CMV exposure. While some public TCRs were present in many individuals, most TCR sequences turned up only very rarely across donors. Presence/absence analyses assumed roughly uniform sequencing depth across donors, an assumption that may not hold. This cohort had only TCR beta chains sequenced, and the lack of alpha or paired-chain data limited which features could be detected. When HLA alleles, especially DR and DQ, strongly co-occurred, TCR associations were difficult to assign to individual alleles. Because some donors lacked HLA typing at each locus, the association tests relied only on the typed subset.

The cohort consisted of 650 to 850 healthy bone marrow donors. At the time of sampling, all cohort members were nominally healthy, though unrecorded immune exposures were likely present. The donor was CMV seropositive and belonged to the group of 250 to 300 seropositive cohort members. A peripheral blood sample was provided by each donor, and peripheral blood mononuclear cells were used for TCR beta sequencing. The Qiagen DNeasy Blood Extraction Kit was used to extract genomic DNA from the blood cell samples. In regard to this clone: The specificity of this receptor is unknown. Base qualities are not recorded, but no much larger clone differs from it by a single base.

Receptor amplification or capture employed the immunoSEQ multiplex PCR assay. A mixture of 60 forward primers for TCR Vbeta segments and 13 reverse primers for TCR Jbeta segments was used in the multiplex PCR. Amplification of the CDR3 region of rearranged TCR beta genes was performed with a multiplex PCR assay on genomic DNA. Amplified TCR beta libraries were sequenced as 87-base-pair reads on the Illumina HiSeq System. The published analysis was carried out like this. Across the 500 to 700 repertoires, a later analysis counted roughly 84 million unique TCR beta chains, 9 million to 14 million of which were shared by at least two donors. Raw reads were error-corrected and collapsed into unique sequences with a nearest-neighbor algorithm that merged closely related sequences to remove PCR and sequencing errors. Alignment of CDR3 sequences to IMGT reference sequences was used to assign V, D and J gene segments. For a sequence to be retained, a match of at least six nucleotides was required to both a V gene segment and a J gene segment. A rearrangement counted as productive if the CDR3 had no stop codons and remained in frame with V and J, and every other rearrangement counted as non-productive. Following IMGT convention, CDR3 was defined as the stretch from the second conserved V-encoded cysteine to the conserved J-encoded phenylalanine. In an earlier analysis of approximately 590 of the donors, sequences lacking an unambiguous match to a single V gene segment were excluded. An earlier analysis of fewer than 650 of the donors classified V segments as functional when productive rearrangements were above 56.7% and as segregating when the standard deviation between donors was above 5%. To diagnose cytomegalovirus status from the catalog of TCR beta chain sequences, a statistical classification framework was built. In a later analysis, TCR nucleotide sequences were compared against IMGT/GENE-DB human TR gene sequences so that V and J genes could be assigned. The TCRdist pipeline was used in a later analysis to assign CDR3 sequences and most-parsimonious VDJ recombination scenarios. In a later analysis, every TCR beta chain was defined by the combination of its CDR3 amino acid sequence and its V-gene family, and reads without a unique V-gene family were dropped. To address suspected cross-contamination and a sequencing artifact, a later analysis removed 592 highly shared, low-generation-probability nucleotide sequences. A later analysis calculated a clonal expansion index for each public chain from normalized within-repertoire ranks of inferred template counts. A later analysis computed generation probabilities with a VDJ recombination model fitted to out-of-frame rearrangements, and checked the results against IGoR. A later analysis scored TCR-TCR, TCR-HLA and TCR-CMV co-occurrence with hypergeometric tests, applying a repertoire-size bias correction to TCR pairs. A later analysis estimated false discovery rates by permuting HLA or CMV assignments 20 times. In a later analysis, co-occurring TCRs were grouped using DBSCAN, and TCRdist sequence similarity was added for clustering within HLA-allele-positive subsets. Repertoires with fewer than 30,000 or more than 120,000 public chains were left out of co-occurrence clustering, as were about five repertoires with anomalous nucleotide sharing. The table comes from immuneACCESS by way of TCRdb, which keeps in-frame sequences with V and J called. Part of the clones is missing from these tables; in studies checked, under half for an unresolved V gene and the rest for unknown reasons. V and J calls and clone size are given by that table; D and trimming were obtained from the DNA. This sample has 85,000 to 130,000 clones in its table, and more than 75% of those were observed once. The top ten hold around 5% of the sample.

Measured from the cysteine to the phenylalanine, the CDR3 is 15 residues long. CDR3 DNA is the only sequence kept; it has 45 bases, read in frame from the first base. The CDR1 and CDR2 encoded by the germline V gene (reference sequence) are PRHDT and FYEKMQ. Clipping removes 6 bases from V and 7 bases from J, with 8 as the unmatched junction base count. Sequencing was done on a sample of PBMCs. The receptor was derived from a woman aged 18-29 years in good health and CMV-seropositive. Recombination connected TRBV13 to TRBJ2-1; 11 junctional bases match TRBD2. The nucleotides are TGTGCCAGCAGTCATAGCGGGAGGGCCCCAAATGAGCAGTTCTTC. This gives the protein CASSHSGRAPNEQFF.